A single sample gave rise to the 19 T cell receptor beta chains below, sequenced in a study of shared clonotypes between healthy human individuals. Only in-frame clones appear in the TCRdb table, and some are missing; sequencing was by immunoSEQ multiplex PCR. The table has roughly 1,100,000 clones, approximately 70% seen once. The sample taken for sequencing was memory CD4+ T cells sorted from blood. The subset here: CD45RA-negative fraction. These receptor sequences come from a man younger than 35 in good health.

This chain links TRBV29-1 with TRBJ1-4; TRBD1 agrees at 7 bases. This CDR3 has 14 residues. The junction had 11 bases not matched to a gene; V was cut back by 6 bases and J by 7 bases. Per the germline V gene, CDR1 is SQVTM and CDR2 is ANQGSEA. CDR3 sequence (DNA): TGCAGCGTAGAGGAAGGGGGCCACCCTGAAAAACTGTTTTTT. Residues: CSVEEGGHPEKLFF.

The chain links TRBV18 to TRBJ2-3; a weak D match, TRBD2 (6 bases). V was pared by 4 bases and J by 3 bases, with 17 bases between. CDR1 and CDR2 (germline): KGHSH, LQKENI. The CDR3 covers 16 residues. The CDR3, as DNA: TGTGCCAGCTCACTTACCGGGGCGGGGAATACAGATACGCAGTATTTT. It is translated as CASSLTGAGNTDTQYF.

The chain employs TRBV7-3 and TRBJ1-1, with TRBD1 as a possible D gene (6 bases). Germline V gene data show CDR1 as SGHTA and CDR2 as FQGTGA. The CDR3 sequence is 13 residues long. Trimming took off 4 bases at V and 8 bases at J, with 14 bases between the two ends. CDR3 residues: CASSSGGASEAFF. In DNA form, the CDR3 reads TGTGCCAGCAGCTCCGGGGGGGCATCGGAAGCTTTCTTT.

V gene TRBV7-3 combines with J gene TRBJ2-3; TRBD1 matches 8 bases. CDR1 is SGHTA and CDR2 is FQGTGA in the germline V gene. The junction had 6 bases not matched to a gene; V was cut back by 5 bases and J by 5 bases. CDR3 length: 14 residues. The CDR3 is CASSQSGGRDTQYF. The DNA of the CDR3 is TGTGCCAGCAGCCAGTCAGGGGGCAGAGATACGCAGTATTTT.

As DNA, the CDR3 is TGTGCCACCAGCAGAGACCAATCACCCCTCCACTTT. It specifies CATSRDQSPLHF. The chain carries TRBV15 and TRBJ1-6; D ambiguous. The length of the CDR3 is 12 residues. Germline lookup yields CDR1 LNHNV and CDR2 YYDKDF (reference sequence). The V gene lost 0 bases and the J gene lost 10 bases, with 4 bases spanning the gap.

The chain links TRBV28 to TRBJ2-7; 11 nucleotides agree with TRBD2. The V gene end was trimmed by 5 bases and the J gene end by 3 bases; junction bases not matched to a gene: 12. The germline CDR1 and CDR2 sequences are MDHEN and SYDVKM. The CDR3 is 17 amino acids. The CDR3 here is CASSPPLGLAGVYEQYF. The CDR3 nucleotides read TGTGCCAGCAGTCCTCCACTCGGACTAGCGGGTGTCTACGAGCAGTACTTC.

This sequence joins TRBV7-9 and TRBJ2-7; D may be TRBD2 (6 bases). The CDR3 is 15 amino acids. V lost 1 base, J lost 0 bases, and 10 bases lay in between. Germline V gene data show CDR1 as SEHNR and CDR2 as FQNEAQ (reference sequence). The CDR3 nucleotides read TGTGCCAGCAGCTTAGTAGGGACTCCCTCCTACGAGCAGTACTTC. As protein: CASSLVGTPSYEQYF.

The V gene is TRBV6-1, the J gene TRBJ1-1; 7 positions match TRBD1. The CDR3 is 15 residues long. Trimming removed 8 bases from V and 0 bases from J; junction bases left unmatched: 9. Germline-derived CDR1 and CDR2 are MNHNS and SASEGT. CDR3 loop: CASQGQPSVNTEAFF. The DNA for the CDR3 is TGTGCCAGCCAGGGACAGCCTAGCGTGAACACTGAAGCTTTCTTT.

The chain is built from TRBV5-6 and TRBJ2-5; D is perhaps TRBD1 (5 bases). The CDR3 has 15 residues. Per germline, CDR1 SGHDT and CDR2 YYEEEE. V was pared by 4 bases and J by 1 base, with 14 bases between. The CDR3 here is CASSHVGRGQETQYF. The CDR3, as DNA: TGTGCCAGCAGCCACGTTGGAAGGGGCCAAGAGACCCAGTACTTC.

The genes are TRBV7-2 and TRBJ2-7; 8 bases agree with TRBD1. The length of the CDR3 is 16 residues. Trimming cost V 2 bases and J 4 bases; bases outside gene matches: 10. CDR1 and CDR2 from the germline V gene are SGHTA and FQGNSA. CDR3 nucleotide sequence: TGTGCCAGCAGCTTATTTGGGCAGGGGGCTTTTTACGAGCAGTACTTC. Encoded protein: CASSLFGQGAFYEQYF.

This clone was seen just once. The chain links TRBV27 to TRBJ2-1; TRBD1 matches 7 bases. Germline loops: CDR1 MNHEY, CDR2 SMNVEV (reference sequence). This CDR3 comprises 14 residues. Unmatched junction bases numbered 5, after V lost 4 bases and J lost 5 bases. The CDR3 DNA is TGTGCCAGCAGTTGGGGGACAGTTAACAATGAGCAGTTCTTC. This encodes CASSWGTVNNEQFF.

The V and J genes are TRBV9 and TRBJ1-1; TRBD1 might be the D (6 bases). Germline assignment: CDR1 SGDLS and CDR2 YYNGEE. Trimming stripped 0 bases from V and 6 bases from J, with 12 bases between. The CDR3 totals 14 residues. The CDR3 DNA is TGTGCCAGCAGCGTAGACCAGGGGAGGGCTGAAGCTTTCTTT. It yields the protein CASSVDQGRAEAFF.

The chain recombines TRBV10-2 with TRBJ2-3; either TRBD1 or TRBD2 may fit D (6 bases each). Deletions cut 8 bases from V and 2 bases from J, with 11 bases between. The germline gives CDR1 WSHSY, CDR2 SAAADI. This CDR3 is built from 13 residues. CDR3 nucleotide sequence: TGCGCCAGCGAGGGGGGAAACACAGATACGCAGTATTTT. It specifies CASEGGNTDTQYF.

CDR3 loop: CAWYHQNTGELFF. The CDR3 nucleotides read TGTGCCTGGTACCACCAAAACACCGGGGAGCTGTTTTTT. The chain couples TRBV30 to TRBJ2-2; D unclear. Between the trimmed V and J ends, which lost 5 bases and 2 bases, there was a span of 9 bases. The CDR3 sequence is 13 residues long. CDR1 GTSNPN and CDR2 SVGIG come from the germline V gene (reference sequence).

This clone has just a few counts. This chain joins TRBV7-8 and TRBJ1-1; D not resolved. V shed 1 base and J shed 5 bases, with 11 bases lying between them. Germline V gene sequence: CDR1 SGHVS, CDR2 FQNEAQ. CDR3 size: 14 residues. As DNA, the CDR3 is TGTGCCAGCAGCTTAGTACCGGGTAGAACTGAAGCTTTCTTT. Translated: CASSLVPGRTEAFF.

J is TRBJ1-2 and V is TRBV6-5, with D maybe TRBD1 (5 bases). The V end was cut by 6 bases, the J end by 8 bases, with 19 bases between. Germline V gene data show CDR1 as MNHEY and CDR2 as SVGAGI. The CDR3 runs to 14 residues. This CDR3 reads CASRLTAPQEGYTF. The CDR3 DNA follows: TGTGCCAGCAGATTGACAGCACCCCAGGAGGGCTACACCTTC.

The rearrangement uses TRBV6-6 and TRBJ2-7; 8 bases match TRBD2. V dropped 0 bases and J dropped 2; count of bases not matched to a gene: 3. The CDR3 has 15 residues. Germline CDR1 is MNHNY and CDR2 is SVGAGI (reference sequence). The CDR3 reads CASSYSLAGPYEQYF. CDR3 coding DNA: TGTGCCAGCAGTTACTCCCTAGCGGGTCCCTACGAGCAGTACTTC.

The genes are TRBV7-8 and TRBJ2-7; D may match TRBD1 or TRBD2 (6 bases each). Per the germline V gene, CDR1 is SGHVS and CDR2 is FQNEAQ. This CDR3 spans 14 amino acids. Trimming took off 4 bases at V and 0 bases at J, with 10 bases between the two ends. The CDR3 DNA reads TGTGCCAGCAGCTCCTCGGGGGCCTCCTACGAGCAGTACTTC. Translating gives CASSSSGASYEQYF.

The gene calls are TRBV6-5 and TRBJ2-1, with 8 bases identical to TRBD2. CDR1 and CDR2 (germline): MNHEY, SVGAGI. V lost 2 bases and J lost 10; bases outside the gene matches: 13. The CDR3 loop spans 16 amino acids. The CDR3 reads CASSYLSRLAFKEQFF. DNA of the CDR3: TGTGCCAGCAGTTACCTCTCGCGACTAGCGTTCAAGGAGCAGTTCTTC.